This is a list of T cell receptor beta chains from one sample in a study of shared clonotypes between healthy human individuals. Repertoires were generated with immunoSEQ multiplex PCR, while TCRdb's copy carries only in-frame clones and drops some. The table lists around 88,000 clones, 67% of them singletons. Source material: memory CD8+ T cells sorted from blood. The receptors were sampled from a man aged 25 to 45 in good health. CDR3s include the opening cysteine and the closing phenylalanine or tryptophan. The D gene is left open where the match is weak. Part of the rows lack a size; the others show once, few, many or a class for expanded clones.

D	J	size	V	DNA	CDR3
NA	TRBJ2-1	NA	TRBV6-5	TGTGCCAGCAGTCCCCGACTAGAGGGGAATGAGCAGTTCTTC	CASSPRLEGNEQFF
NA	TRBJ2-7	NA	TRBV6-5	TGTGCCAGCCCGAACAGTTACGAGCAGTACTTC	CASPNSYEQYF
TRBD2	TRBJ2-1	NA	TRBV27	TGTGCCAGCAGTCGACTTGGGACTAGCGGGAGTGACTCACGGTCGTTCTTC	CASSRLGTSGSDSRSFF
NA	TRBJ2-1	NA	TRBV28	TGTGCCAGCAGTCCTCTCCCCAATGAGCAGTTCTTC	CASSPLPNEQFF
NA	TRBJ1-2	NA	TRBV2	TGTGCCAGCAGTGACCACCCAGACTATGGCTACACCTTC	CASSDHPDYGYTF
NA	TRBJ2-7	NA	TRBV4-2	TGTGCCAGCAGCCAAGATGACTGGGAAATCGAGCAGTACTTC	CASSQDDWEIEQYF
NA	TRBJ1-2	NA	TRBV20-1	TGCAGTGCTAGAGAGAGGGGGGGCTACACCTTC	CSARERGGYTF
TRBD2	TRBJ2-1	NA	TRBV11-2	TGTGCCAGCAGCCTACTAGCGGGAGGTTTCAATGAGCAGTTCTTC	CASSLLAGGFNEQFF
NA	TRBJ2-2	NA	TRBV10-2	TGCGCCAGCAGTTCACTAGGATACGGGGAGCTGTTTTTT	CASSSLGYGELFF
TRBD2	TRBJ2-3	NA	TRBV27	TGTGCCAGCAGTTCCTCTGTTAGCGGGAGATCAGATACGCAGTATTTT	CASSSSVSGRSDTQYF
NA	TRBJ2-6	NA	TRBV18	TGTGCCAGCTCACCACCGAACAGGGAAATTACTGGGGCCAACGTCCTGACTTTC	CASSPPNREITGANVLTF
TRBD1	TRBJ1-2	NA	TRBV4-1	TGCGCCAGCAGCCACTTCCGGGACAGGGCTAAAGACTATGGCTACACCTTC	CASSHFRDRAKDYGYTF
TRBD2	TRBJ2-3	NA	TRBV12-5	TGTGCTAGTGGTTTGGTACGAAGCGGGAGAACAGATACGCAGTATTTT	CASGLVRSGRTDTQYF
NA	TRBJ2-3	NA	TRBV5-1	TGCGCCAGCAGCTTCATTGAACCGACAGATACGCAGTATTTT	CASSFIEPTDTQYF
NA	TRBJ1-3	NA	TRBV7-9	TGTGCCAGCAGCTTAGGTGGCGACTCTGGAAACACCATATATTTT	CASSLGGDSGNTIYF
NA	TRBJ2-7	NA	TRBV13	TGTGCCAGCAGCTTAGGCTTGACAGACTACGAGCAGTACTTC	CASSLGLTDYEQYF
TRBD1	TRBJ2-7	NA	TRBV19	TGTGCCAGTAGTATGACGGGACAGGACTACGAGCAGTACTTC	CASSMTGQDYEQYF
NA	TRBJ1-5	NA	TRBV7-3	TGTGCCAGCAGCTTAACGTTTGCAGTCTATTATAGCAATCAGCCCCAGCATTTT	CASSLTFAVYYSNQPQHF
NA	TRBJ2-1	NA	TRBV7-2	TGTGCCAGCAGCTTAACGGAGGTGCAGTTCTTC	CASSLTEVQFF
NA	TRBJ1-1	NA	TRBV28	TGTGCCAGCAGTTATAACCTGAACACTGAAGCTTTCTTT	CASSYNLNTEAFF
TRBD2	TRBJ2-7	NA	TRBV4-2	TGTGCCAGCAGCCAAGAAAGAAGGATTAGCGGGTCACCCTACGAGCAGTACTTC	CASSQERRISGSPYEQYF
TRBD2	TRBJ2-3	few	TRBV6-4	TGTGCCAGCAGTGACTCTGCGGGAGCCACAGATACGCAGTATTTT	CASSDSAGATDTQYF
NA	TRBJ2-7	few	TRBV13	TGTGCCAGCAGCTTAAGACGGGACGCCTTCTACGAGCAGTACTTC	CASSLRRDAFYEQYF
TRBD1	TRBJ2-1	NA	TRBV10-3	TGTGCCATCAGTGACTCCTCGCGGGGACAGGGCCGGCATGAGCAGTTCTTC	CAISDSSRGQGRHEQFF
NA	TRBJ2-7	NA	TRBV6-5	TGTGCCAGCAGTTACGGGGGTCTGGGCTCCTACGAGCAGTACTTC	CASSYGGLGSYEQYF
TRBD1	TRBJ2-1	NA	TRBV15	TGTGCCACCAGCAATCAACCCCTACAGGGGGGTATCTACAATGAGCAGTTCTTC	CATSNQPLQGGIYNEQFF
NA	TRBJ2-4	few	TRBV11-2	TGTGCCAGCAGCTCCCCGACGGACGGTAGCGACAAAAACATTCAGTACTTC	CASSSPTDGSDKNIQYF
TRBD1	TRBJ2-7	NA	TRBV28	TGTGCCAGCAGTTTAACCGGGACAGGAGCCTACGAGCAGTACTTC	CASSLTGTGAYEQYF
NA	TRBJ2-2	once	TRBV18	TGTGCCAGCTCACGGGAGGTGGCGAACACCGGGGAGCTGTTTTTT	CASSREVANTGELFF
TRBD2	TRBJ2-3	NA	TRBV7-9	TGTGCCGGCGAGACTAGCGGGACCGCGGATACGCAGTATTTT	CAGETSGTADTQYF
TRBD1	TRBJ2-7	NA	TRBV29-1	TGCAGCGTTGAAGTGACAGGGGATGAGCAGTACTTC	CSVEVTGDEQYF
TRBD2	TRBJ2-7	NA	TRBV18	TGTGCCAGCCAGTTAGCGGGAGGGTCCTACGAGCAGTACTTC	CASQLAGGSYEQYF
NA	TRBJ2-7	NA	TRBV5-3	TGTGCCAGAAGCTTTCGGGGGTTCGAAGGACAGTCAAATTCCTACGAGCAGTACTTC	CARSFRGFEGQSNSYEQYF
NA	TRBJ2-7	many	TRBV25-1	TGTGCCAGCAGCTGGGACGGCTACGAGCAGTACTTC	CASSWDGYEQYF
NA	TRBJ1-4	NA	TRBV5-1	TGCGCCAGCAAGCAGGGGATATCAACTAATGAAAAACTGTTTTTT	CASKQGISTNEKLFF
NA	TRBJ2-5	once	TRBV9	TGTGCCAGCAGCGTATTTGATGAAAAAGAGACCCAGTACTTC	CASSVFDEKETQYF
NA	TRBJ2-3	NA	TRBV7-9	TGTGCCAGCAGCTTTGCTAGCACAGATACGCAGTATTTT	CASSFASTDTQYF
NA	TRBJ1-2	few	TRBV13	TGTGCCAGCAGTTACGGACAGTCTTCTAACTATGGCTACACCTTC	CASSYGQSSNYGYTF
NA	TRBJ2-3	NA	TRBV5-1	TGCGCCAGCTCGGGAACTGATCGAAGGGATACGCAGTATTTT	CASSGTDRRDTQYF
NA	TRBJ2-5	NA	TRBV5-1	TGCGCCAGCAGCTTGGGTGCAGGACTTGCAGGGGAAGAGACCCAGTACTTC	CASSLGAGLAGEETQYF
TRBD2	TRBJ2-1	many	TRBV7-9	TGTGCCAGCAGCCCTCCCGGACTAGCGGGAGACGGGTCCTACAATGAGCAGTTCTTC	CASSPPGLAGDGSYNEQFF